These 2 T cell receptor beta chains came from one sample sequenced in a study of T cells in Graves' hyperthyroidism and ophthalmopathy. From RNA transcripts, TCR beta CDR3 regions were amplified. RT-PCR in the first round (using the HTBI primer set) targeted the TCR CDR3. TCRdb reprocessed the multiplex PCR reads via MiXCR and lists one record per CDR3 protein. The profile shows over 700,000 distinct CDR3 sequences, roughly a sixth of them singletons. Sequenced input: blood. These receptors were collected from a woman aged 45-65 years with Graves' hyperthyroidism that later progressed to Graves' ophthalmopathy.

The table lists this clonotype with a few counts. CDR3 loop: CATNTGELFF. Written as DNA, the CDR3 is TGTGCCACGAACACCGGGGAGCTGTTTTTT. The chain couples TRBV24-1 to TRBJ2-2; no clear D gene. The CDR3 totals 10 residues. Trimming stripped 10 bases from V and 1 base from J, with 0 bases between. Germline CDR1 KGHDR, CDR2 SFDVKD.

There are a few counts of this clonotype. The rearrangement uses TRBV4-2 and TRBJ2-7; 7 nucleotides align to TRBD1. The CDR3 contains 18 residues. CDR1 and CDR2 from the germline V gene are LGHNA and YNFKEQ. V dropped 3 bases and J dropped 3; count of bases not matched to a gene: 17. In nucleotides, the CDR3 is TGTGCCAGCAGCCATCGTCTCCCAGGGGCAGGGGGAAGCTACGAGCAGTACTTC. This gives the protein CASSHRLPGAGGSYEQYF.